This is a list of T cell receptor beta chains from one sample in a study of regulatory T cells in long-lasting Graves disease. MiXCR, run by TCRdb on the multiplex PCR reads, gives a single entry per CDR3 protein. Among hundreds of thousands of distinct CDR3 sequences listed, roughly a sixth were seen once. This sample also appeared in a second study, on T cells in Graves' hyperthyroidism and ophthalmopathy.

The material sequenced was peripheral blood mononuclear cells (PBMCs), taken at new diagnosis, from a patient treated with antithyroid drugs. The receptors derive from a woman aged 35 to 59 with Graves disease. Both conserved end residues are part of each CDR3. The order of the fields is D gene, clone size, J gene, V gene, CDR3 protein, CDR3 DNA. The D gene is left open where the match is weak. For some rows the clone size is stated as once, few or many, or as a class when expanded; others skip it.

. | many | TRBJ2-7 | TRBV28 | CASSGGGGNYEQYF | TGTGCCAGCAGTGGGGGAGGAGGGAACTACGAGCAGTACTTC
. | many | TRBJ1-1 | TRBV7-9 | CASSPRGQSAREAFF | TGTGCCAGCAGCCCGCGGGGACAATCGGCTCGAGAAGCTTTCTTT
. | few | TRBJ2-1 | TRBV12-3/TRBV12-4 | CASSFRGNSYNEQFF | TGTGCCAGCAGTTTTCGTGGGAACTCCTACAATGAGCAGTTCTTC
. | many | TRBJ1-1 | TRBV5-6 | CASSPEVGLNTEAFF | TGTGCCAGCAGCCCCGAGGTTGGGTTGAACACTGAAGCTTTCTTT
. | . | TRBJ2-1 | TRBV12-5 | CASGLGQIGLNEQFF | TGTGCTAGTGGCCTCGGACAGATAGGTCTCAATGAGCAGTTCTTC
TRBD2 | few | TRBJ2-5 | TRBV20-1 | CSARALRELQETQYF | TGCAGTGCTAGAGCCTTGCGGGAGCTCCAAGAGACCCAGTACTTC
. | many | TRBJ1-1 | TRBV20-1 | CSARPQVAPEAFF | TGCAGTGCTAGACCTCAAGTGGCACCTGAAGCTTTCTTT
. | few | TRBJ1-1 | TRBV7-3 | CASSLFPGISMNTEAFF | TGTGCCAGCAGCTTATTTCCCGGGATCTCCATGAACACTGAAGCTTTCTTT
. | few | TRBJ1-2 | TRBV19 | CASSKIYYGYTF | TGTGCCAGTAGTAAGATCTACTATGGCTACACCTTC
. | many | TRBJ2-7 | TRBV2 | CASSVGHGQYF | TGTGCCAGCAGTGTGGGACACGGGCAGTACTTC
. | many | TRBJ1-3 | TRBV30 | CAWTGILGNTIYF | TGTGCCTGGACCGGGATCCTTGGAAACACCATATATTTT
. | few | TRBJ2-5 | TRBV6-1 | CASRRSAETQYF | TGTGCCAGCAGGCGGTCCGCTGAGACCCAGTACTTC
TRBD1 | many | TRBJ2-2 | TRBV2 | CASLRDRDGTGELFF | TGTGCCAGCCTTAGGGACAGGGATGGCACCGGGGAGCTGTTTTTT
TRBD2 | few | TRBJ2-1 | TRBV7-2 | CASSPIGGTGGNEQFF | TGTGCCAGCAGCCCGATTGGTGGGACGGGAGGCAATGAGCAGTTCTTC
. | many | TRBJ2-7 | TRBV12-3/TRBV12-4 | CASSQGGARRYEQYF | TGTGCCAGCAGCCAGGGGGGGGCGCGTAGGTACGAGCAGTACTTC
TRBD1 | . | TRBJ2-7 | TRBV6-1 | CASGDSSSYEQYF | TGTGCCAGCGGGGACAGCAGCTCCTACGAGCAGTACTTC
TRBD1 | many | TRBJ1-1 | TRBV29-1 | CSVRTGLDTEAFF | TGCAGCGTTAGGACAGGGTTGGACACTGAAGCTTTCTTT
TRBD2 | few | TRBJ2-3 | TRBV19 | CASRLAGGTTDTQYF | TGTGCCAGTAGGCTAGCGGGGGGGACCACAGATACGCAGTATTTT
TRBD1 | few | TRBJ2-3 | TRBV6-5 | CASSYGQESTDTQYF | TGTGCCAGCAGTTACGGACAGGAAAGCACAGATACGCAGTATTTT
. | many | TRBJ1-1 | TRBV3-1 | CASSQDLLGGKSAEAFF | TGTGCCAGCAGCCAAGACCTCTTGGGGGGCAAATCGGCTGAAGCTTTCTTT
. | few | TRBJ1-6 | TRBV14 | CASSRGGVSSPLHF | TGTGCCAGCAGCCGGGGGGGGGTTAGTTCACCCCTCCACTTT
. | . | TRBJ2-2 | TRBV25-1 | CASSEVGGARNTGELFF | TGTGCCAGCAGTGAGGTAGGAGGGGCACGAAACACCGGGGAGCTGTTTTTT